These 24 T cell receptor beta chains originate from one sample sequenced in a study of cytomegalovirus exposure and HLA in healthy donors (dated by TCRdb to the late 2010s). The library was built by means of the immunoSEQ multiplex PCR assay. A mixture of 60 forward primers for TCR Vbeta segments and 13 reverse primers for TCR Jbeta segments was used in the multiplex PCR. TCRdb's version of the immuneACCESS table is confined to in-frame rearrangements and falls short of the full clone set. An unresolved V gene accounts for under half of the shortfall where checked; the remainder is of unknown origin. A total of fewer than 200,000 clones appear in this sample, roughly 84% of them only once. The ten top clones hold roughly 1.5% of the sample. The sequenced sample consisted of PBMCs. The source of these receptors is a male donor in good health and CMV-seronegative.

The V call is TRBV7-2, the J call TRBJ2-2; D might be TRBD1 (5 bases). The CDR3 has 13 amino acids. The V end was cut by 5 bases, the J end by 4 bases, with 8 bases between. Germline CDR1 is SGHTA and CDR2 is FQGNSA. The CDR3 coding sequence is TGTGCCAGCAGCCGACAGACCACCGGGGAGCTGTTTTTT. It translates to CASSRQTTGELFF.

The chain recombines TRBV6-1 with TRBJ1-1; D possibly corresponds to TRBD1 (6 bases). The CDR3 has 16 amino acids. Germline V lookup: CDR1 MNHNS, CDR2 SASEGT. Trimming pared 0 bases from V and 6 bases from J, leaving 17 bases between. The CDR3, as DNA: TGTGCCAGCAGTGAAGCGGGGGCTGTGGGGGGGCCTGAAGCTTTCTTT. Its translation: CASSEAGAVGGPEAFF.

The J gene is TRBJ1-4, the V gene TRBV28; D remains ambiguous. The CDR3 runs to 15 residues. Germline V lookup: CDR1 MDHEN, CDR2 SYDVKM. V dropped 6 bases and J dropped 5 bases, with 16 bases sitting between them. CDR3 nucleotide sequence: TGTGCCAGCAGAAGACCGGGAGCCGTCAATGAAAAACTGTTTTTT. This translates into CASRRPGAVNEKLFF.

The chain has TRBV5-4 and TRBJ2-2, with 7 bases lining up with TRBD2. The CDR3 has 16 amino acids. In germline, CDR1 is SGHNT, CDR2 YYREEE (reference sequence). The V segment lost 0 bases and the J segment 5 bases; nucleotides outside the gene matches: 7. CDR3 sequence: CASSLVRGLLTGELFF. DNA of the CDR3: TGTGCCAGCAGCTTGGTGAGGGGACTATTAACCGGGGAGCTGTTTTTT.

The V gene is TRBV9, the J gene TRBJ2-5; 8 bases match TRBD2. The J call may be wrong; the DNA end is better matched by TRBJ2-7. The CDR3 has 16 residues. Looked up from germline, CDR1 is SGDLS and CDR2 is YYNGEE. The DNA of the CDR3 is TGTGCCAGCAGCGTAGGAGGCCGGGGGGGTACCTACGAGCAGTACTTC. It codes for CASSVGGRGGTYEQYF.

The chain is built from TRBV7-2 and TRBJ2-7, with 7 bases fitting TRBD2. With V trimmed by 1 base and J by 3 bases, 6 bases remained unmatched. The CDR3 is 15 amino acids. Per the germline V gene, CDR1 is SGHTA and CDR2 is FQGNSA. This CDR3 is CASSLVGERGYEQYF. The DNA for the CDR3 is TGTGCCAGCAGCTTAGTTGGGGAGCGGGGCTACGAGCAGTACTTC. The complete variable domain, with remaining parts taken from reference TRBV7-2 and TRBJ2-7, reads GAGVSQSPSNKVTEKGKDVELRCDPISGHTALYWYRQSLGQGLEFLIYFQGNSAPDKSGLPSDRFSAERTGGSVSTLTIQRTQQEDSAVYLCASSLVGERGYEQYFGPGTRLTVT.

The J gene is TRBJ2-7, the V gene TRBV5-4; a weak D match, TRBD1 (5 bases). V was shortened by 4 bases and J by 1 base, with 9 bases between the two germline ends. This CDR3 has 13 residues. Germline V gives CDR1 SGHNT, CDR2 YYREEE (reference sequence). The CDR3 is CASSLTGSYEQYF. The DNA for the CDR3 is TGTGCCAGCAGCCTCACAGGATCCTACGAGCAGTACTTC. The full variable domain, in which reference TRBV5-4 and TRBJ2-7 provide the parts outside the CDR3, is ETGVTQSPTHLIKTRGQQVTLRCSSQSGHNTVSWYQQALGQGPQFIFQYYREEENGRGNFPPRFSGLQFPNYSSELNVNALELDDSALYLCASSLTGSYEQYFGPGTRLTVT.

This clone was observed a handful of times. This chain connects TRBV6-5 to TRBJ1-5; a weak D match, TRBD1 (5 bases). V lost 6 bases and J lost 2, with 14 bases in between. The CDR3 totals 15 residues. Germline assignment: CDR1 MNHEY and CDR2 SVGAGI. As DNA, the CDR3 is TGTGCCAGCAGAACAGGACAATTGGGCAATCAGCCCCAGCATTTT. This sequence encodes CASRTGQLGNQPQHF.

V gene TRBV27 combines with J gene TRBJ2-7, with D perhaps matching TRBD2 (5 bases). V lost 5 bases and J 0 bases, leaving 8 bases between the germline ends. CDR1 is MNHEY, CDR2 SMNVEV, per germline (reference sequence). CDR3 length: 13 amino acids. The CDR3 here is CASSRGISYEQYF. The CDR3 DNA reads TGTGCCAGCAGTCGGGGTATCTCCTACGAGCAGTACTTC.

This clone appeared a few times. The chain has TRBV11-2 and TRBJ2-5, with a possible D match to TRBD2 (5 bases). The V end lost 0 bases, the J end lost 5 bases, and 13 bases lay between the germline ends. CDR1 is SGHAT and CDR2 is FQNNGV in the germline V gene. There are 15 residues in the CDR3. The CDR3 region has the DNA TGTGCCAGCAGCTTAGATCCGGACTGGCCGGAGACCCAGTACTTC. This sequence encodes CASSLDPDWPETQYF.

CDR3 loop: CASSHTGTGVIGYGYTF. The CDR3 DNA reads TGCGCCAGCAGCCATACCGGGACAGGGGTAATAGGCTATGGCTACACCTTC. The rearrangement uses TRBV4-3 and TRBJ1-2, with TRBD1 matching 10 bases. V dropped 3 bases and J dropped 4; count of bases not matched to a gene: 11. Germline V gives CDR1 LGHNA, CDR2 YSLEER. This CDR3 comprises 17 residues.

The chain uses TRBV28 and TRBJ2-4; 10 bases map to TRBD2. CDR3 length: 15 amino acids. J gave up 4 bases and V 6 bases, and 6 bases lay outside the gene matches. Germline CDR1 and CDR2: MDHEN and SYDVKM. This CDR3 is CASRSGRAGKNIQYF. The DNA of the CDR3 is TGTGCCAGCAGAAGCGGGAGGGCCGGAAAAAACATTCAGTACTTC.

The chain carries TRBV15 and TRBJ2-5; weak D call: TRBD1 (7 bases). The CDR3 is made up of 15 amino acids. The ends were cut back, 0 bases at V and 4 bases at J, with 12 bases in the middle. CDR1 and CDR2 (germline): LNHNV, YYDKDF (reference sequence). Written as DNA, the CDR3 is TGTGCCACCAGCAGAGAGACAGGGAGGCTAGAGACCCAGTACTTC. Its protein product is CATSRETGRLETQYF.

The chain combines TRBV30 with TRBJ2-6, with D uncertain. Germline loops: CDR1 GTSNPN, CDR2 SVGIG (reference sequence). This CDR3 has 15 residues. Between the trimmed V and J ends, which lost 4 bases and 0 bases, there was a span of 10 bases. The CDR3 is CAWTGPNSGANVLTF. The DNA for the CDR3 is TGTGCCTGGACTGGCCCGAACTCTGGGGCCAACGTCCTGACTTTC.

CDR3 protein: CASSLDSQETQYF. CDR3 coding DNA: TGTGCCAGCAGCCTTGACAGTCAAGAGACCCAGTACTTC. The chain joins TRBV2 to TRBJ2-5, with D tentatively TRBD1 (5 bases). The CDR3 has 13 amino acids. The germline gives CDR1 SNHLY, CDR2 FYNNEI. V was trimmed by 6 bases and J by 2 bases, leaving 10 bases between them.

The J gene is TRBJ2-2, the V gene TRBV5-4; 12 nucleotides agree with TRBD2. This CDR3 has 19 residues. CDR1 and CDR2 (germline): SGHNT, YYREEE (reference sequence). V dropped 0 bases and J dropped 4; count of bases not matched to a gene: 10. CDR3 protein: CASSLDWLAGGQGTGELFF. In nucleotides, the CDR3 is TGTGCCAGCAGCTTGGATTGGCTAGCGGGGGGGCAGGGCACCGGGGAGCTGTTTTTT.

The chain recombines TRBV9 with TRBJ2-1, with D perhaps matching TRBD1 (6 bases). Trimming took off 0 bases at V and 7 bases at J, with 14 bases between the two ends. The CDR3 loop spans 15 amino acids. Germline values: CDR1 SGDLS, CDR2 YYNGEE. CDR3 coding DNA: TGTGCCAGCAGCGTAGGCGTTTTAGGGGGTAATGAGCAGTTCTTC. The encoded protein is CASSVGVLGGNEQFF.

This chain connects TRBV2 to TRBJ2-7; weak D call: TRBD1 (6 bases). Between the trimmed V and J ends, which lost 6 bases and 2 bases, there was a span of 23 bases. The CDR3 consists of 17 residues. The germline CDR1 and CDR2 sequences are SNHLY and FYNNEI. The CDR3 DNA follows: TGTGCCAGCAGCCTACTCGTACCGGGACAAAGAGCCTACGAGCAGTACTTC. Encoded protein: CASSLLVPGQRAYEQYF.

The rearrangement joins TRBV4-1 to TRBJ2-7; maybe TRBD1 (6 bases). The CDR3 spans 13 residues. Germline V gene lookup returns CDR1 MGHRA and CDR2 YSYEKL. V was trimmed by 3 bases and J by 2 bases, leaving 8 bases between them. The CDR3 DNA sequence: TGCGCCAGCAGCCATAGGACAGCCTACGAGCAGTACTTC. Its translation is CASSHRTAYEQYF.

The rearrangement links TRBV15 to TRBJ1-4; D gene ambiguous. The CDR3 has 16 amino acids. CDR1 LNHNV and CDR2 YYDKDF come from the germline V gene (reference sequence). V gave up 3 bases and J gave up 3 bases, with 14 bases separating them. The chain's CDR3 is CATSSKERVSNEKLFF. CDR3 in DNA: TGTGCCACCAGCAGCAAGGAGAGGGTATCTAATGAAAAACTGTTTTTT.

This clone has only a few counts. This chain uses TRBV6-5 with TRBJ1-1; no definite D call. This CDR3 has 13 amino acids. The germline V gene encodes CDR1 MNHEY and CDR2 SVGAGI. V shed 0 bases and J shed 11 bases, with 13 bases lying between them. In nucleotides, the CDR3 is TGTGCCAGCAGTTACTCGAACCGAAGGGAGGCTTTCTTT. This gives the protein CASSYSNRREAFF.

The chain recombines TRBV4-1 with TRBJ2-2; D call uncertain. The V gene's germline CDR1 is MGHRA and CDR2 YSYEKL. The V end was cut by 0 bases, the J end by 2 bases, with 4 bases between. The CDR3 contains 14 residues. The CDR3 region has the DNA TGCGCCAGCAGCCAAGATTCTAACACCGGGGAGCTGTTTTTT. It is translated as CASSQDSNTGELFF.

The chain employs TRBV19 and TRBJ1-3, with D perhaps TRBD1 (5 bases). Germline V gene data show CDR1 as LNHDA and CDR2 as SQIVND (reference sequence). The CDR3 is 17 amino acids. V lost 4 bases, J lost 0 bases, and 16 bases lay in between. CDR3 coding DNA: TGTGCCAGTAGTACCCGAAAAGGACAACGCTCTGGAAACACCATATATTTT. Protein sequence: CASSTRKGQRSGNTIYF.

The chain carries TRBV5-4 and TRBJ1-2; D is undetermined. Germline CDR1 is SGHNT and CDR2 is YYREEE (reference sequence). Trimming left V 4 bases short and J 0 bases short, with 10 bases between. The CDR3 loop spans 14 amino acids. CDR3 sequence (DNA): TGTGCCAGCAGCCGACCCGGGGCTAACTATGGCTACACCTTC. Encoded protein: CASSRPGANYGYTF.